This T cell receptor beta chain was captured in a study of shared clonotypes between healthy human individuals. Study as a whole: The study used three CD4 naive, three CD4 memory, two CD8 naive and one CD8 memory plate per donor. Notes on the study in general: For naive CD4 cells, roughly 5% of clonotypes were shared across a few donors.

The naive CD8 fraction comprised CD45RO-negative cells positively selected for CCR7 and excluded terminally differentiated effector memory CD45RA+ cells. The CDR3 is made up of 13 amino acids. Trimming pared 3 bases from V and 7 bases from J, leaving 9 bases between. Germline CDR1 is MDHEN and CDR2 is SYDVKM. This clone has a single count. The antigen is not known. The repertoire was sequenced with immunoSEQ multiplex PCR; TCRdb's copy has only in-frame clones and lacks some. The sample includes millions of clones, about 95% of them seen just once. The sequence was collected from a man aged 18 to 29 in good health. Sequenced sample: naive CD8+ T cells sorted from blood. The V call is TRBV28, the J call TRBJ1-4, with D maybe TRBD1 (5 bases). The CDR3 DNA follows: TGTGCCAGCAGTTTTCCCAGGGCTGAAAAACTGTTTTTT. Amino acid sequence: CASSFPRAEKLFF.